These 6 T cell receptor beta chains share one sample of origin, sequenced in a study of response to subunit inactivated influenza vaccine. Each CDR3 protein is one row after TCRdb ran MiXCR on the RT-PCR reads. The sample carries about 800,000 distinct CDR3 sequences, approximately 22% recorded once. The specimen comprised PBMCs from blood, sampled less than 6 days after vaccination. The origin of the receptors is a man aged 50-60 years who received an inactivated influenza vaccine.

In this sample, this clonotype turned up a few times. The J gene is TRBJ1-2, the V gene TRBV18; weak D call: TRBD1 (5 bases). CDR1 and CDR2 from the germline V gene are KGHSH and LQKENI. CDR3 length equals 15 residues. The ends were cut back, 0 bases at V and 1 base at J, with 9 bases in the middle. The CDR3 sequence: CASSPPGGFNYGYTF. Written as DNA, the CDR3 is TGTGCCAGCTCACCACCCGGGGGGTTTAACTATGGCTACACCTTC.

This clonotype was observed a few times. J is TRBJ1-1 and V is TRBV29-1; D not certain. The CDR3 runs to 14 residues. Germline-derived CDR1 and CDR2 are SQVTM and ANQGSEA. V shed 6 bases and J shed 0 bases, with 14 bases lying between them. As DNA, the CDR3 is TGCAGCGTGGTTGACGGGTCGGTGAACACTGAAGCTTTCTTT. Translating gives CSVVDGSVNTEAFF.

The V call is TRBV28, the J call TRBJ2-1; TRBD2 matches 14 bases. V was clipped by 4 bases and J by 7 bases; unmatched bases: 15. Germline CDR1 is MDHEN and CDR2 is SYDVKM. The CDR3 totals 19 residues. The CDR3 DNA reads as TGTGCCAGCAGTTCCCCGACTAGCGGGGGGGCTTATGGTTGGAATGAGCAGTTCTTC. It codes for CASSSPTSGGAYGWNEQFF.

The V and J genes are TRBV25-1 and TRBJ2-7; the match to TRBD2 covers 8 bases. With 3 bases clipped from V and 3 bases from J, the junction kept 4 bases outside the gene matches. This CDR3 region has 14 residues. Germline-derived CDR1 and CDR2 are MGHDK and SYGVNS. CDR3 sequence (DNA): TGTGCCAGCAGTGACTCGGGACTAGTCTACGAGCAGTACTTC. Encoded protein: CASSDSGLVYEQYF.

V is TRBV11-2 and J is TRBJ2-7; D uncertain. V shed 5 bases and J shed 3 bases, with 17 bases lying between them. Germline CDR1 is SGHAT and CDR2 is FQNNGV. There are 15 residues in the CDR3. The CDR3 region is CASSPAIGMGYEQYF. The CDR3 nucleotides are TGTGCCAGCAGCCCCGCGATAGGGATGGGCTACGAGCAGTACTTC.

This clonotype was recorded a few times. J is TRBJ1-4 and V is TRBV28; D is unresolved. Germline-derived CDR1 and CDR2 are MDHEN and SYDVKM. The CDR3 consists of 14 residues. Trimming took 6 bases from V and 3 from J, leaving 11 bases between them. In DNA form, the CDR3 reads TGTGCCAGCAGCCGTCGACGGCCTAATGAAAAACTGTTTTTT. It encodes CASSRRRPNEKLFF. The whole variable domain, filled in from reference TRBV28 and TRBJ1-4, reads DVKVTQSSRYLVKRTGEKVFLECVQDMDHENMFWYRQDPGLGLRLIYFSYDVKMKEKGDIPEGYSVSREKKERFSLILESASTNQTSMYLCASSRRRPNEKLFFGSGTQLSVL.